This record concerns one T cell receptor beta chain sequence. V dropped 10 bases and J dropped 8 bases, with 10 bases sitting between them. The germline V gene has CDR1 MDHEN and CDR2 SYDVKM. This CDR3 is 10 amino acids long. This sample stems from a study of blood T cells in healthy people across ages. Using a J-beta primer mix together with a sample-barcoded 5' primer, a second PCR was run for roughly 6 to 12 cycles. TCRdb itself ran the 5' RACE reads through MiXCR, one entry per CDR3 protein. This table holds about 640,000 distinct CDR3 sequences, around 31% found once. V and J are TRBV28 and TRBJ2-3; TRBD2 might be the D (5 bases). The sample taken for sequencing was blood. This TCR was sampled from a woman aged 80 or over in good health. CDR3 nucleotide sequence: TGTGCCACCTCCGCGGGTACGCAGTATTTT. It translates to CATSAGTQYF.